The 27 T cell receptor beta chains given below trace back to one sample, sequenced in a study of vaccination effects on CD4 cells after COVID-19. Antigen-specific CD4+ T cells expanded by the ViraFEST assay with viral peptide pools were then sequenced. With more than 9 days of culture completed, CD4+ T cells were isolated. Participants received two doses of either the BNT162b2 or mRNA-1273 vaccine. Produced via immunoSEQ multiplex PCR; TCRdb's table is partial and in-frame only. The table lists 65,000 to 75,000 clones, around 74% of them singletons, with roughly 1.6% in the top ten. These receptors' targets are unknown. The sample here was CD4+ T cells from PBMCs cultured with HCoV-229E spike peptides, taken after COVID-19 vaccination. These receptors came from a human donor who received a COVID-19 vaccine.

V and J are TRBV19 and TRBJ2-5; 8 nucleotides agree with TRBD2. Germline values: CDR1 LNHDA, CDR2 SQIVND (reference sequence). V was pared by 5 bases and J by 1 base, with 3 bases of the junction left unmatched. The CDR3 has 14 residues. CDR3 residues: CASSSGGAQETQYF. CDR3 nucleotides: TGTGCCAGTAGTTCGGGGGGGGCCCAAGAGACCCAGTACTTC. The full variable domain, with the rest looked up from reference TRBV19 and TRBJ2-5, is DGGITQSPKYLFRKEGQNVTLSCEQNLNHDAMYWYRQDPGQGLRLIYYSQIVNDFQKGDIAEGYSVSREKKESFPLTVTSAQKNPTAFYLCASSSGGAQETQYFGPGTRLLVL.

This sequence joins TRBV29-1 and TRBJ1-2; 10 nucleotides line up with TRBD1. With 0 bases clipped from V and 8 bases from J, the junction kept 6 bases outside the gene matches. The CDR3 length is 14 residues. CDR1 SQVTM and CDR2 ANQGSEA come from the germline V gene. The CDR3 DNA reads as TGCAGCGTTGAAGAGGGACAGGGGAATCGCGGCTACACCTTC. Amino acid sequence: CSVEEGQGNRGYTF.

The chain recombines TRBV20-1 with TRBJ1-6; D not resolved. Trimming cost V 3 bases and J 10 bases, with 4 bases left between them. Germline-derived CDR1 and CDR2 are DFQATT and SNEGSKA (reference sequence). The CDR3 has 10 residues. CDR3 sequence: CSASPSPLHF. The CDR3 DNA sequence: TGCAGTGCTAGTCCCTCACCCCTCCACTTT.

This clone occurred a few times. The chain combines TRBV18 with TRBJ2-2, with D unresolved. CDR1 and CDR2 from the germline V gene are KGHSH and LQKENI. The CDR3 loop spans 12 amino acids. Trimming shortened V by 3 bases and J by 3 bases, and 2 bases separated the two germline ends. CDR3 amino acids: CASSPYTGELFF. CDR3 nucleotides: TGTGCCAGCTCACCCTACACCGGGGAGCTGTTTTTT. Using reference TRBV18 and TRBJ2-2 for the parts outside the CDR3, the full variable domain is NAGVMQNPRHLVRRRGQEARLRCSPMKGHSHVYWYRQLPEEGLKFMVYLQKENIIDESGMPKERFSAEFPKEGPSILRIQQVVRGDSAAYFCASSPYTGELFFGEGSRLTVL.

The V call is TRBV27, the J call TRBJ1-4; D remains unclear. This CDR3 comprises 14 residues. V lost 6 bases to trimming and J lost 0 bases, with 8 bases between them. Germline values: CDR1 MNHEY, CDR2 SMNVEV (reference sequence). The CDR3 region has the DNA TGTGCCAGCAGCCAAACACCAACTAATGAAAAACTGTTTTTT. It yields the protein CASSQTPTNEKLFF.

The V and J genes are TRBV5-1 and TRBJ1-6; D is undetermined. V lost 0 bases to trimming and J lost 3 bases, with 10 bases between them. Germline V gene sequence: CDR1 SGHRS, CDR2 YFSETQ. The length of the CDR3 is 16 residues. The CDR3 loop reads CASSLVALIYNSPLHF. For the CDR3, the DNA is TGCGCCAGCAGCTTGGTGGCTTTAATCTATAATTCACCCCTCCACTTT.

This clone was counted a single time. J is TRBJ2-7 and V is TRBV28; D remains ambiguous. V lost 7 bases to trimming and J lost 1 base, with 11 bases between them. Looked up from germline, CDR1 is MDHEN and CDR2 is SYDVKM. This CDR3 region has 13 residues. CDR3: CASTYRDSYEQYV. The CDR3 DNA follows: TGTGCCAGCACTTACAGAGATTCCTACGAGCAGTACGTC.

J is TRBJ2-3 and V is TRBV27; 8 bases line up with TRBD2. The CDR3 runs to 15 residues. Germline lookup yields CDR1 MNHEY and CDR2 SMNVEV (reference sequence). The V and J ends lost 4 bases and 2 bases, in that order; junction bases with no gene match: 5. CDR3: CASSYQRGYTDTQYF. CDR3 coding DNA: TGTGCCAGCAGTTATCAGCGGGGGTACACAGATACGCAGTATTTT.

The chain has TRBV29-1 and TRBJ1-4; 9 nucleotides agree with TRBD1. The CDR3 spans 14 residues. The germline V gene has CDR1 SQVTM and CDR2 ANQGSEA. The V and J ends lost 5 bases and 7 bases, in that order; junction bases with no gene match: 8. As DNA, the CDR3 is TGCAGCGTTCAAGCCGGGACAGGGAGTGAAAAACTGTTTTTT. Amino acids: CSVQAGTGSEKLFF. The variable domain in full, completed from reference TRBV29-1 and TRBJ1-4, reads SAVISQKPSRDICQRGTSLTIQCQVDSQVTMMFWYRQQPGQSLTLIATANQGSEATYESGFVIDKFPISRPNLTFSTLTVSNMSPEDSSIYLCSVQAGTGSEKLFFGSGTQLSVL.

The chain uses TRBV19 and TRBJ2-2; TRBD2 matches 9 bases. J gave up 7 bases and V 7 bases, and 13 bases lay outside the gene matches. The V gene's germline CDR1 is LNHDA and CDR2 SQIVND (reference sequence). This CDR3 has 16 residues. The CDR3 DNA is TGTGCCAGTATAGCTGCTAGCGGGGCCTTCATCGGGGAGCTGTTTTTT. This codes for CASIAASGAFIGELFF.

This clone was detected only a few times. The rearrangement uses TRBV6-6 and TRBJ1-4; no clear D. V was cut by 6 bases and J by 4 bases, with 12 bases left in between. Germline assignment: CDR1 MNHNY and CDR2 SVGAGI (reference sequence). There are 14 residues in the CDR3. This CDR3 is CASRDGQNNEKLFF. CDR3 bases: TGTGCCAGCAGGGACGGGCAGAATAATGAAAAACTGTTTTTT.

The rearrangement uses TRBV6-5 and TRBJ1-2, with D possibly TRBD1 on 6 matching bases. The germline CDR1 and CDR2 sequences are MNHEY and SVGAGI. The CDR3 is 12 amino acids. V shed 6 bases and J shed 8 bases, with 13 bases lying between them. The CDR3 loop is CASSRQEGGYTF. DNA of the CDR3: TGTGCCAGCAGCCGACAGGAAGGAGGCTACACCTTC.

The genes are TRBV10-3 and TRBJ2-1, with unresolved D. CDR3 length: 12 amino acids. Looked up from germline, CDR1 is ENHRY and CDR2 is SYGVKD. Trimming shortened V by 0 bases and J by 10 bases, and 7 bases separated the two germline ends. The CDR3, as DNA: TGTGCCATCAGTGAGTCTGGAAGCGAGCAGTTCTTC. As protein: CAISESGSEQFF.

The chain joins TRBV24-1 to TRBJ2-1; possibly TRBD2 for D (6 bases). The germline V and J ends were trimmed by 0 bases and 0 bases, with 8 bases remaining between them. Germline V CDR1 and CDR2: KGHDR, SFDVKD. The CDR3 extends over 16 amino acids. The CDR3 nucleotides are TGTGCCACCAGTGATTTGGTGGGGGGCTCCTACAATGAGCAGTTCTTC. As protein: CATSDLVGGSYNEQFF.

The CDR3 DNA reads as TGTGCCAGCAGCTTAGACAGGGGGCATGAGCAGTTCTTC. Protein product: CASSLDRGHEQFF. The rearrangement links TRBV7-2 to TRBJ2-1, with 9 bases fitting TRBD1. Germline V lookup: CDR1 SGHTA, CDR2 FQGNSA. The V and J ends lost 1 base and 8 bases, in that order; junction bases with no gene match: 0. CDR3 size: 13 residues.

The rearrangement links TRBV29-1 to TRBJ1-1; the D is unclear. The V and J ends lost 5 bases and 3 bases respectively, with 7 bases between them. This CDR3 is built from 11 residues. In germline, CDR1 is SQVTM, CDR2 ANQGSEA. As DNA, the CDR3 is TGCAGCGTTTTTTCGGACACTGAAGCTTTCTTT. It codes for CSVFSDTEAFF.

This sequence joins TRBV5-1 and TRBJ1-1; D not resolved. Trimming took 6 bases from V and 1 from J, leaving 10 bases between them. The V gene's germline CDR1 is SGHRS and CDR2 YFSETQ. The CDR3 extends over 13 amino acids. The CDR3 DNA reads TGCGCCAGCACGGACCAGAGGAACACTGAAGCTTTCTTT. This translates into CASTDQRNTEAFF.

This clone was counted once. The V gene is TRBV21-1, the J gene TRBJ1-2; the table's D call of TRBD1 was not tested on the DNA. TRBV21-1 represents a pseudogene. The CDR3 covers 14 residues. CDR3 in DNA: TGTGCCAGCAGCAAAACAACAGGGGCCTATGGCTACACCTTC. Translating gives CASSKTTGAYGYTF.

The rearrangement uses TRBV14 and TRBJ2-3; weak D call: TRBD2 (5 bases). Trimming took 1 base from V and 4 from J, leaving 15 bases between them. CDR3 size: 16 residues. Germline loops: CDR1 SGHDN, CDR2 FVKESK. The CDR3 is CASSQAYRGGPDTQYF. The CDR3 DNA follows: TGTGCCAGCAGCCAAGCCTACCGGGGTGGGCCAGATACGCAGTATTTT.

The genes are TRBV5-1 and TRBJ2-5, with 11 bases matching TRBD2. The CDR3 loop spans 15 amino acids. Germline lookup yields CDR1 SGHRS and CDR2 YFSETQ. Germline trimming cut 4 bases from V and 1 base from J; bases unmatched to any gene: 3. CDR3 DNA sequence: TGCGCCAGCAGCAAAGGGACTAGCGGCCAAGAGACCCAGTACTTC. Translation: CASSKGTSGQETQYF.

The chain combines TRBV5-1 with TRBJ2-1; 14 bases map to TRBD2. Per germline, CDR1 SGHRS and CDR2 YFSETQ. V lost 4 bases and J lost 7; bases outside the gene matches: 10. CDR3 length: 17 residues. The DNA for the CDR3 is TGCGCCAGCAGCGGGGGACTAGCGGGGGACCTTCGGAATGAGCAGTTCTTC. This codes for CASSGGLAGDLRNEQFF.

The CDR3 loop is CATSDYDRVDGYTF. In nucleotides, the CDR3 is TGTGCCACCAGTGATTACGACAGGGTCGATGGCTACACCTTC. V gene TRBV24-1 combines with J gene TRBJ1-2; the match to TRBD1 covers 7 bases. The germline gives CDR1 KGHDR, CDR2 SFDVKD. The J segment lost 6 bases and the V segment lost 2 bases, leaving 5 bases of the junction unmatched. CDR3 length equals 14 residues.

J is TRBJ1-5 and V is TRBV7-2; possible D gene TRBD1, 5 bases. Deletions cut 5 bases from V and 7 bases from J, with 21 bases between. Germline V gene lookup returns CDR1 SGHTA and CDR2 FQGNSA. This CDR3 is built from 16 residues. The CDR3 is CASSASGLGVGQPQHF. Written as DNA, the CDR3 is TGTGCCAGCAGCGCAAGTGGTTTAGGGGTGGGACAGCCCCAGCATTTT. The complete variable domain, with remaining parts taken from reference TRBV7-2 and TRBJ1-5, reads GAGVSQSPSNKVTEKGKDVELRCDPISGHTALYWYRQSLGQGLEFLIYFQGNSAPDKSGLPSDRFSAERTGGSVSTLTIQRTQQEDSAVYLCASSASGLGVGQPQHFGDGTRLSIL.

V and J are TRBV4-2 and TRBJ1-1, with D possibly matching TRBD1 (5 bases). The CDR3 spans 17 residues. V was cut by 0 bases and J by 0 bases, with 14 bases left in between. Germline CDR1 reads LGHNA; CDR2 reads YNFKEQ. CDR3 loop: CASSQDSGTAMNTEAFF. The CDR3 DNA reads TGTGCCAGCAGCCAAGATAGCGGGACCGCCATGAACACTGAAGCTTTCTTT.

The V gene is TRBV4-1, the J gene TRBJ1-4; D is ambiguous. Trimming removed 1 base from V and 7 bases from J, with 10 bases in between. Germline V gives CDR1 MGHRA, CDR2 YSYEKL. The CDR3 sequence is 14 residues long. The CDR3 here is CASSQGVSGEKLFF. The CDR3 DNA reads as TGCGCCAGCAGCCAAGGGGTGAGCGGTGAAAAACTGTTTTTT.

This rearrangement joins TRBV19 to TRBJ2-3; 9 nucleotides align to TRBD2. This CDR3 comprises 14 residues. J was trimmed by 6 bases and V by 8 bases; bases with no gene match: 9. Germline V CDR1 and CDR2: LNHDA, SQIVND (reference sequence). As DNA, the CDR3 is TGTGCCAGTCAGGCGGGGGGGCCGGGGGATACGCAGTATTTT. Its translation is CASQAGGPGDTQYF.

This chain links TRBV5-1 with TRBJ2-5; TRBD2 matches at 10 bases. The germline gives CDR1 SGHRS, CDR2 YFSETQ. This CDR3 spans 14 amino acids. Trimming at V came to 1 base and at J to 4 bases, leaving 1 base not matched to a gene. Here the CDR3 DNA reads TGCGCCAGCAGCTTGACTAGCGGGGTAGAGACCCAGTACTTC. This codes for CASSLTSGVETQYF.